This TCR beta chain was sequenced for a study of OX40 agonist ivuxolimab in advanced cancers. Study-wide results and caveats: The study did not work out the antigen specificity of the expanded peripheral T cells. At 0.1-3.0 mg/kg, partial responders had clonal expansion among the lowest observed.

The protocol was immunoSEQ multiplex PCR, while the TCRdb copy is restricted to in-frame clones and leaves out a portion. The sample lists around 43,000 clones; roughly 86% were seen once. A word on this clone: Its target is unknown.

Between the trimmed V and J ends, which lost 1 base and 6 bases, there was a span of 10 bases. The CDR3 totals 14 residues. Germline loops: CDR1 MGHRA, CDR2 YSYEKL. The receptor was derived from an adult with an advanced solid tumor such as melanoma, head and neck, liver or kidney cancer. The rearrangement links TRBV4-1 to TRBJ2-1; D ambiguous. Sequenced here: CD4+ or CD8+ T cells sorted from blood, sampled in a trial of the OX40 agonist ivuxolimab. CDR3 loop: CASSQVGSPNEQFF. CDR3 DNA sequence: TGCGCCAGCAGCCAAGTGGGGTCCCCCAATGAGCAGTTCTTC.